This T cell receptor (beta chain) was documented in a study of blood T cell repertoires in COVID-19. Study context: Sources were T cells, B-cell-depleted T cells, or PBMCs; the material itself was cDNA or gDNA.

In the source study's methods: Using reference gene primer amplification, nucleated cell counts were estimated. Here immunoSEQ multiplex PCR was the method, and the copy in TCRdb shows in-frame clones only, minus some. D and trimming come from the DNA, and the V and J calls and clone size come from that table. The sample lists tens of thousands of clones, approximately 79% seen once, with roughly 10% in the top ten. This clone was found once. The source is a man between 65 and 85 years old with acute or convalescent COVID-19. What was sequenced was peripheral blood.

The CDR3 region has the DNA TGTGCCAGCAGTGAATATAACGGGGGTCAACTGTTTTTT. Amino acid sequence: CASSEYNGGQLFF. The chain carries TRBV25-1 and TRBJ1-4; TRBD1 is a possible D gene (5 bases). V lost 0 bases to trimming and J lost 12 bases, with 11 bases between them. The CDR3 has 13 amino acids. Germline V gene sequence: CDR1 MGHDK, CDR2 SYGVNS.